This T cell receptor (beta chain) was sequenced during a study of HIV-infected patients and healthy controls. Study overall: No general T-cell lymphocytopenia was present, and per-chain CDR3 totals resembled those of controls. Points from the study as a whole: CMV-associated CDR3s mostly grew nonsignificantly during therapy, while HIV-associated CDR3s declined significantly. When repertoires were size-matched, rare events in HIV-infected data became overweighted.

Alpha and beta constant-region primers primed reverse transcription of approximately 0.55 ug RNA. Each of the alpha and beta chains got its own library through chain-specific third strand synthesis with indices. One entry per CDR3 protein results from TCRdb running MiXCR on the 5' RACE reads. The table includes 4,500 to 7,000 distinct CDR3 sequences, about 8.6% detected once. Trimming took off 3 bases at V and 1 base at J, with 14 bases between the two ends. Looked up from germline, CDR1 is SGHVS and CDR2 is FQNEAQ. The CDR3 has 16 residues. Antiretroviral therapy had run roughly three months, about 14 weeks, before follow-up blood collection. Whole blood was used without fractionation, so all unsorted peripheral T cells were included. Donors lacked febrile or AIDS-related illness, tumors, and hepatitis B or C coinfection. Many counts were recorded for this clonotype. Antigen specificity is unknown.

This specimen consisted of blood, obtained during antiretroviral therapy. The V and J genes are TRBV7-8 and TRBJ2-3, with a possible D match to TRBD2 (7 bases). The source of this sequence is an adult with HIV infection. The CDR3 coding sequence is TGTGCCAGCAGCTTCACGGGGGCGGGGGGCACAGATACGCAGTATTTT. Residues: CASSFTGAGGTDTQYF.